This section outlines one TCR beta chain sequence together with its context. No antigen is known for it. cDNA libraries of TCR beta carried unique molecular identifiers. TCRdb re-derived calls from the PCR reads in MiXCR, one entry per CDR3 protein. The table lists around 160,000 distinct CDR3 sequences, around 36% of them singletons, with under 30% in the top ten. This sample was included in a study of post-analysis software for immune sequencing data. The V end lost 5 bases, the J end lost 9 bases, and 17 bases lay between the germline ends. Germline CDR1 and CDR2: PRHDT and FYEKMQ (reference sequence). The length of the CDR3 is 15 residues. Findings and limits, study-wide: A few TRBV segments occurring more often in patients than controls included TRBV5-6, TRBV5-1 and TRBV20-1.

Source: blood, taken after autologous hematopoietic stem cell transplantation. The sequence was collected from a girl aged 10 to 17 with multiple sclerosis. V is TRBV13 and J is TRBJ1-6; TRBD1 might be the D (6 bases). The CDR3 DNA follows: TGTGCCAGCAGCAGACGTGCAGGGGAAATTTCACCCCTCCACTTT. Protein product: CASSRRAGEISPLHF.